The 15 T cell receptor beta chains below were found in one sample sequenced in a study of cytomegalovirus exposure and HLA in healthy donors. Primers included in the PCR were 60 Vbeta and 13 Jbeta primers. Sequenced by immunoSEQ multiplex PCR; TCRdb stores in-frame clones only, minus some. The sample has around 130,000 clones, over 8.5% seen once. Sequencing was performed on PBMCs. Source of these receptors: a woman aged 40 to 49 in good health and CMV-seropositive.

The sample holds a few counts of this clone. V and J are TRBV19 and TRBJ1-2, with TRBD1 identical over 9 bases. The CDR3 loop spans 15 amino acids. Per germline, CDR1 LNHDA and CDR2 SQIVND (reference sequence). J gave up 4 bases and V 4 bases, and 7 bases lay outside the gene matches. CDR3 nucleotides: TGTGCCAGTAGTACCAGGGGACAGGGCCCCTATGGCTACACCTTC. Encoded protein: CASSTRGQGPYGYTF. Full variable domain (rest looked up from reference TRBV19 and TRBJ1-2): DGGITQSPKYLFRKEGQNVTLSCEQNLNHDAMYWYRQDPGQGLRLIYYSQIVNDFQKGDIAEGYSVSREKKESFPLTVTSAQKNPTAFYLCASSTRGQGPYGYTFGSGTRLTVV.

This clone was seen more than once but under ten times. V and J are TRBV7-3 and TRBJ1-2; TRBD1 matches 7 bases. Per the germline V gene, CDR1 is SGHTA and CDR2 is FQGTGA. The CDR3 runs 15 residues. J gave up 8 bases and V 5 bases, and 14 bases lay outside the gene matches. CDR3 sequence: CASSQGGPGGRGYTF. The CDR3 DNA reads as TGTGCCAGCAGCCAAGGTGGCCCAGGGGGTAGGGGCTACACCTTC.

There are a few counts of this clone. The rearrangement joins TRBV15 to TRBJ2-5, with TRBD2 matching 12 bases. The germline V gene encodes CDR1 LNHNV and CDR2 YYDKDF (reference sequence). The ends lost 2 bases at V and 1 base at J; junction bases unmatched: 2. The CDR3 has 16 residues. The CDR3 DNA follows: TGTGCCACCAGCAGACCGACTAGCGGGAGCCAAGAGACCCAGTACTTC. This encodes CATSRPTSGSQETQYF.

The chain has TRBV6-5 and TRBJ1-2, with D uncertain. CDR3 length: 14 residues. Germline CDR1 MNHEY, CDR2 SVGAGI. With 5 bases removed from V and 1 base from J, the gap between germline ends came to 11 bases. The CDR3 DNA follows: TGTGCCAGCAGTCCAACAGAGCTTAACTATGGCTACACCTTC. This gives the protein CASSPTELNYGYTF.

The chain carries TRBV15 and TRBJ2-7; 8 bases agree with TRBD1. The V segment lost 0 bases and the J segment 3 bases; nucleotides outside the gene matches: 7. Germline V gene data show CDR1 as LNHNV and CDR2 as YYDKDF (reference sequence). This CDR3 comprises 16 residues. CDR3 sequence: CATSRDKRTGSYEQYF. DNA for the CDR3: TGTGCCACCAGCAGAGATAAAAGGACAGGGAGCTACGAGCAGTACTTC.

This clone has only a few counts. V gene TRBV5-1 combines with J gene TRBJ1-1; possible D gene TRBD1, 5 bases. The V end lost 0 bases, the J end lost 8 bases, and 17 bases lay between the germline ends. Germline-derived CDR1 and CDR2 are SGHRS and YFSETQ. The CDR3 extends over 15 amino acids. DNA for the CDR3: TGCGCCAGCAGCTTGGGACAGAGCTCCCCAAGGGAAGCTTTCTTT. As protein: CASSLGQSSPREAFF.

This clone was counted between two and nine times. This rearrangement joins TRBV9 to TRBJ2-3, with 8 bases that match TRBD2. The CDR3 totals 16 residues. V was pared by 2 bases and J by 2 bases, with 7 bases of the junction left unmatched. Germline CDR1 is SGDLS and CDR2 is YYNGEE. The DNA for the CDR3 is TGTGCCAGCAGCGTGGCGGCGGGGGGTTTCACAGATACGCAGTATTTT. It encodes CASSVAAGGFTDTQYF. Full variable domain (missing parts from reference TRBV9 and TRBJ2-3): DSGVTQTPKHLITATGQRVTLRCSPRSGDLSVYWYQQSLDQGLQFLIQYYNGEERAKGNILERFSAQQFPDLHSELNLSSLELGDSALYFCASSVAAGGFTDTQYFGPGTRLTVL.

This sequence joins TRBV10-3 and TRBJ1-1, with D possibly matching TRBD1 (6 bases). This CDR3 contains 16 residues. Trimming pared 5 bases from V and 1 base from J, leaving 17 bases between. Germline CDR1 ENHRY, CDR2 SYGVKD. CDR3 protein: CAISPQPRGTNTEAFF. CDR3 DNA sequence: TGTGCCATCAGTCCCCAGCCCAGGGGAACGAACACTGAAGCTTTCTTT.

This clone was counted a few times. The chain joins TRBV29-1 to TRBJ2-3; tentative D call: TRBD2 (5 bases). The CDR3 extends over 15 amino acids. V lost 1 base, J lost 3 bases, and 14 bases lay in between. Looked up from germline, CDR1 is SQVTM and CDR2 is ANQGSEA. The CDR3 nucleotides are TGCAGCGTTGAAGGGTCGGGGAAAGCGACAGATACGCAGTATTTT. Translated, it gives CSVEGSGKATDTQYF.

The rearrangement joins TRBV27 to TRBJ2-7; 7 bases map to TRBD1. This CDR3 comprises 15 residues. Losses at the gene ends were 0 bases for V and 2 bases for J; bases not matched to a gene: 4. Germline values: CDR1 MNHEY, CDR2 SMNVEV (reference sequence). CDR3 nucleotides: TGTGCCAGCAGTTTATCGAGAGGGACAGCCTACGAGCAGTACTTC. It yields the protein CASSLSRGTAYEQYF.

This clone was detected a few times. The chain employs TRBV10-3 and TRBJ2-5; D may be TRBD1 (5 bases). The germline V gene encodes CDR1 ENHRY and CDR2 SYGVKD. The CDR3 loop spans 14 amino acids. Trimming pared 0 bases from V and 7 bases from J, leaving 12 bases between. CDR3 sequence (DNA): TGTGCCATCAGTGAGTCTGAGACTCAGGGGACCCAGTACTTC. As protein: CAISESETQGTQYF.

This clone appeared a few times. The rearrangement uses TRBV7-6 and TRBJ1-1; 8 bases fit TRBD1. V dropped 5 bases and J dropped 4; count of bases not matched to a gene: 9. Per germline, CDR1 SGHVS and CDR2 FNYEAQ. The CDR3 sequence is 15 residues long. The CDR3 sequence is CASSTRTGRGTEAFF. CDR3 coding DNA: TGTGCCAGCAGCACACGGACAGGGAGAGGCACTGAAGCTTTCTTT.

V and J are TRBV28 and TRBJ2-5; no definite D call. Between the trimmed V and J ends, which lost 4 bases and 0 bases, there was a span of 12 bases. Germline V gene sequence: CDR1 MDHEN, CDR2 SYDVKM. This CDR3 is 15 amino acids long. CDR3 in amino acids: CASSSPLLYQETQYF. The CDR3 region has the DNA TGTGCCAGCAGTTCCCCCTTATTGTACCAAGAGACCCAGTACTTC.

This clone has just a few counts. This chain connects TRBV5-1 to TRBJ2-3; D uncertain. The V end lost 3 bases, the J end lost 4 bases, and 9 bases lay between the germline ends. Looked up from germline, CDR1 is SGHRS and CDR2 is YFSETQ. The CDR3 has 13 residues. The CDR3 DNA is TGCGCCAGCAGCTACGTGCGCCCAGATACGCAGTATTTT. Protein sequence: CASSYVRPDTQYF. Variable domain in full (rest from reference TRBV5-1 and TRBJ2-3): KAGVTQTPRYLIKTRGQQVTLSCSPISGHRSVSWYQQTPGQGLQFLFEYFSETQRNKGNFPGRFSGRQFSNSRSEMNVSTLELGDSALYLCASSYVRPDTQYFGPGTRLTVL.

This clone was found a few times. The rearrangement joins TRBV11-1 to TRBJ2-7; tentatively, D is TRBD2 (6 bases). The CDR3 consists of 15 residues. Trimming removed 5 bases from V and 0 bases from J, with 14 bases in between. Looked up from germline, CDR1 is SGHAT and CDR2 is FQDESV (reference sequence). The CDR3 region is CASSTLEGSSYEQYF. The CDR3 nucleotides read TGTGCCAGCAGCACCCTGGAGGGTAGCTCCTACGAGCAGTACTTC. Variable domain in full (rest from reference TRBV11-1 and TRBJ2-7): EAEVAQSPRYKITEKSQAVAFWCDPISGHATLYWYRQILGQGPELLVQFQDESVVDDSQLPKDRFSAERLKGVDSTLKIQPAELGDSAMYLCASSTLEGSSYEQYFGPGTRLTVT.